Below are 4 T cell receptor beta chains sequenced from a single sample in a study of beta chain features in type 1 diabetes. Since all of the isolated RNA was reverse transcribed, expressed TCRB transcripts were what got sequenced. Using immunoSEQ multiplex PCR, the repertoire was profiled, and TCRdb retains in-frame clones only, with some absent. The data contain approximately 260,000 clones, less than 30% of them singletons. General observations from the study: Type 1 diabetes patients had moderately but significantly shorter TCRB CDR3s in all four CD4+ subsets.

Antigens of these TCRs are unknown. The sequenced sample was naive CD4+ T cells from blood. The receptors were sampled from a woman in her 30s with type 1 diabetes.

The rearrangement joins TRBV6-1 to TRBJ2-3; TRBD2 aligns across 10 bases. The CDR3 loop spans 15 amino acids. Trimming removed 5 bases from V and 6 bases from J; junction bases left unmatched: 8. CDR1 and CDR2 (germline): MNHNS, SASEGT. The chain's CDR3 is CASSLLAGVPDTQYF. The CDR3 nucleotides are TGTGCCAGCAGTCTCCTAGCGGGAGTTCCCGATACGCAGTATTTT.

This clone showed up just a few times. This rearrangement joins TRBV4-1 to TRBJ1-2; perhaps TRBD1 as D (6 bases). Germline V lookup: CDR1 MGHRA, CDR2 YSYEKL. The CDR3 sequence is 15 residues long. Trimming left V 0 bases short and J 7 bases short, with 15 bases between. CDR3 in DNA: TGCGCCAGCAGCCAAGATAGGGACACCGCTCGTGGCTACACCTTC. It is translated as CASSQDRDTARGYTF.

V is TRBV7-9 and J is TRBJ1-1; D unclear. V shed 5 bases and J shed 3 bases, with 7 bases lying between them. The CDR3 totals 12 residues. Per germline, CDR1 SEHNR and CDR2 FQNEAQ (reference sequence). CDR3 sequence (DNA): TGTGCCAGCAGCCGTACAGACACTGAAGCTTTCTTT. This translates into CASSRTDTEAFF.

The rearrangement links TRBV9 to TRBJ2-4; 9 bases map to TRBD1. The ends lost 0 bases at V and 8 bases at J; junction bases unmatched: 6. Germline loops: CDR1 SGDLS, CDR2 YYNGEE. The CDR3 is 15 amino acids. The CDR3 DNA reads TGTGCCAGCAGCGTAGGGTCGGACAGGGGTGACATTCAGTACTTC. Translating it yields CASSVGSDRGDIQYF.